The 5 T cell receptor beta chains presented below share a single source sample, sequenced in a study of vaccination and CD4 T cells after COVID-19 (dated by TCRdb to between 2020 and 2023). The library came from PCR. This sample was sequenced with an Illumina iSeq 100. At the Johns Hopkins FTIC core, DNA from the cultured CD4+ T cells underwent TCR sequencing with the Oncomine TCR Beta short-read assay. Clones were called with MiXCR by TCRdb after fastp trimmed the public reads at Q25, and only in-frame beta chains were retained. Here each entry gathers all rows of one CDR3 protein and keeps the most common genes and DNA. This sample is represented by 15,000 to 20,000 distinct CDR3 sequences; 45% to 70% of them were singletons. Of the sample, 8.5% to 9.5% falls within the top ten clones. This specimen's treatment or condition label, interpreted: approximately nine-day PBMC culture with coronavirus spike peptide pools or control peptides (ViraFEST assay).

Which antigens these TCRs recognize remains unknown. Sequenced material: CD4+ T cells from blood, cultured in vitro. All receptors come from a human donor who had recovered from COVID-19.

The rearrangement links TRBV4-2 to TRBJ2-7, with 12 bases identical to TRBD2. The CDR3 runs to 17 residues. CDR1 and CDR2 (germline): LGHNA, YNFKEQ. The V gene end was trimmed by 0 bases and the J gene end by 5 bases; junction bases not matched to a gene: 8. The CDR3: CASSQDRASGRGDEQYF. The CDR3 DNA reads TGTGCCAGCAGCCAAGATAGGGCTAGCGGGAGGGGCGACGAGCAGTACTTC.

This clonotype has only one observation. In DNA, the CDR3 is TGCGCCAGCAGCCTCTTAGGGGAAAAACTGTTTTTT. As protein: CASSLLGEKLFF. The chain has TRBV4-1 and TRBJ1-4, with D hard to call. From germline, CDR1 is MGHRA and CDR2 YSYEKL. The CDR3 consists of 12 residues. The ends were cut back, 4 bases at V and 8 bases at J, with 8 bases in the middle.

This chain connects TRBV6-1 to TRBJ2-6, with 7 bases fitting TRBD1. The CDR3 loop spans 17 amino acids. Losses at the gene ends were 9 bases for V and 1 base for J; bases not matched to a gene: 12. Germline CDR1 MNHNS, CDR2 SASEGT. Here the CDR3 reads CASRTGQGVSGANVLTF. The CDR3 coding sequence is TGTGCCAGTCGTACCGGGCAGGGGGTATCTGGGGCCAACGTCCTGACTTTC.

In DNA form, the CDR3 reads TGTGCCAGCAGCCCGAGGGGGGGCTCTAACTATGGCTACACCTTC. This encodes CASSPRGGSNYGYTF. This chain uses TRBV7-3 with TRBJ1-2; D possibly corresponds to TRBD1 (6 bases). V lost 5 bases, J lost 0 bases, and 13 bases lay in between. CDR1 and CDR2 (germline): SGHTA, FQGTGA. The CDR3 loop spans 15 amino acids.

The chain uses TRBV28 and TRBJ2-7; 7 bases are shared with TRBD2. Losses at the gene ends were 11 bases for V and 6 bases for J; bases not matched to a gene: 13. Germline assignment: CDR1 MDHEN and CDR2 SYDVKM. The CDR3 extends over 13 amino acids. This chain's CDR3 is CAAGRAAYGEQYF. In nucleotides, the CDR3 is TGTGCCGCTGGGAGGGCCGCGTACGGCGAGCAGTACTTC.